This TCR beta chain is from a study of blood T cells in healthy people across ages. Study conclusions and caveats: Aged donors had fewer naive CD4+ cells and lower diversity than long-lived donors. Naive and antigen-experienced cells were not separated, limiting conclusive comparison.

This CDR3 spans 16 amino acids. The germline V gene encodes CDR1 LGHNA and CDR2 YSLEER. Trimming removed 0 bases from V and 0 bases from J, with 6 bases in between. Notes on this clonotype: The antigen remains undetermined.

Next came a second PCR, run for about 7 to 12 cycles, which used a sample-barcoded 5' primer along with a J-beta primer mix. TCRdb re-derived calls from the 5' RACE reads in MiXCR, one entry per CDR3 protein. The data show 650,000 to 1,000,000 distinct CDR3 sequences, about half seen once. The chain combines TRBV4-3 with TRBJ2-6; D gene uncertain. This receptor was obtained from an elderly man in good health. Sequencing was performed on blood. CDR3 sequence reads: CASSQDSHSGANVLTF. For the CDR3, the DNA is TGCGCCAGCAGCCAAGATAGTCACTCTGGGGCCAACGTCCTGACTTTC.